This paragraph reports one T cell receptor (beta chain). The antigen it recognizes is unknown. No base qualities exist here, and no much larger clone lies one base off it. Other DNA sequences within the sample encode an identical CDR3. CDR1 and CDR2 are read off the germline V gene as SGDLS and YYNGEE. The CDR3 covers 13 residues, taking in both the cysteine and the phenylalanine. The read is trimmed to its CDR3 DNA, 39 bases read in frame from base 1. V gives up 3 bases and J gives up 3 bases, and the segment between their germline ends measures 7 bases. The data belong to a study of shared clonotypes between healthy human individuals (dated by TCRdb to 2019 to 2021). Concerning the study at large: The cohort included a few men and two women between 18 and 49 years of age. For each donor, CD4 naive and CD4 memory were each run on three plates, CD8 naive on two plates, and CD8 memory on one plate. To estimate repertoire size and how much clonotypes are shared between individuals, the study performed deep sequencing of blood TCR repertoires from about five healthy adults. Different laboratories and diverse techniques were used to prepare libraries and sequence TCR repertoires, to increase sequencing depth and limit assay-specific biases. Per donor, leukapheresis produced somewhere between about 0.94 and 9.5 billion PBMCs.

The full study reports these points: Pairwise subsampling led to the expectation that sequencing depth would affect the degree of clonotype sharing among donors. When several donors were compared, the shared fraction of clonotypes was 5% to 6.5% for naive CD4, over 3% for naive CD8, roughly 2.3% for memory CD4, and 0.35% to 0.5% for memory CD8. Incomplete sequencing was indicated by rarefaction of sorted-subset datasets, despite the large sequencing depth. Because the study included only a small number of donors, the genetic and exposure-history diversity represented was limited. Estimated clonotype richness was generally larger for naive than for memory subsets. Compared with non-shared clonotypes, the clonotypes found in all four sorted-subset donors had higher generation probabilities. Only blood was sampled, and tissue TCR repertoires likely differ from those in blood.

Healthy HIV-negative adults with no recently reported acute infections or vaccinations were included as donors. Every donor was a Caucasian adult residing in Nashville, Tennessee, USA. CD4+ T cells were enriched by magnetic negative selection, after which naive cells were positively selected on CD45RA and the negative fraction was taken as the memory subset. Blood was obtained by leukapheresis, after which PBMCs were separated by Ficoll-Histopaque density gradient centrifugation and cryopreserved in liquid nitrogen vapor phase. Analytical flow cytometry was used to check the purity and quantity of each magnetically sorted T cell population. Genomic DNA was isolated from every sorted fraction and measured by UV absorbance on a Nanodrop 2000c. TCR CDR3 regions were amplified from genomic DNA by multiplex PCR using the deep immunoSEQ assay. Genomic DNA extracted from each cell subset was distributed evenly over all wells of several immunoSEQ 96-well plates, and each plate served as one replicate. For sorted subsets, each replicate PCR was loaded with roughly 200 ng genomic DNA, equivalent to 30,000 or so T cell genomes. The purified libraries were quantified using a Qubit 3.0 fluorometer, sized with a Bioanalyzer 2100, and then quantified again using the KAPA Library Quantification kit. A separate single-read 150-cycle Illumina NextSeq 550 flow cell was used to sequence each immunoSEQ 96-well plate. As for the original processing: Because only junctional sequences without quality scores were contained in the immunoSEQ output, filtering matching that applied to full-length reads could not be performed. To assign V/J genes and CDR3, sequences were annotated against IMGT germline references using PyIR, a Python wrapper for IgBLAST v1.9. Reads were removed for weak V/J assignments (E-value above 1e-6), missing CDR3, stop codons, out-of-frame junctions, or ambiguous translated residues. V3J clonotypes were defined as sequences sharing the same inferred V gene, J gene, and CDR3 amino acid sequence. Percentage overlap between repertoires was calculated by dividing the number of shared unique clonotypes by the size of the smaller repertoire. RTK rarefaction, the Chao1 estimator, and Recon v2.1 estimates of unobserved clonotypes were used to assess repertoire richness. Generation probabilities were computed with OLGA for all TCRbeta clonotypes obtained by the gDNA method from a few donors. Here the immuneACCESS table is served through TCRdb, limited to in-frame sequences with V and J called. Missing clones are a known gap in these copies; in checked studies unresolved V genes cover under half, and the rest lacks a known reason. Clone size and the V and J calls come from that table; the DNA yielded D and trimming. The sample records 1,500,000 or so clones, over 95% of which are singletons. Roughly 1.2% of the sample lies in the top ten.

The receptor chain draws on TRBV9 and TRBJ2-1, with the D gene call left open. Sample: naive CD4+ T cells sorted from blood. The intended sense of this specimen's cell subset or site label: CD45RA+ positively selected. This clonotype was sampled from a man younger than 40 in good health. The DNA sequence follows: TGTGCCAGCAGCGAGACGGGCTACAATGAGCAGTTCTTC. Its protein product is CASSETGYNEQFF.